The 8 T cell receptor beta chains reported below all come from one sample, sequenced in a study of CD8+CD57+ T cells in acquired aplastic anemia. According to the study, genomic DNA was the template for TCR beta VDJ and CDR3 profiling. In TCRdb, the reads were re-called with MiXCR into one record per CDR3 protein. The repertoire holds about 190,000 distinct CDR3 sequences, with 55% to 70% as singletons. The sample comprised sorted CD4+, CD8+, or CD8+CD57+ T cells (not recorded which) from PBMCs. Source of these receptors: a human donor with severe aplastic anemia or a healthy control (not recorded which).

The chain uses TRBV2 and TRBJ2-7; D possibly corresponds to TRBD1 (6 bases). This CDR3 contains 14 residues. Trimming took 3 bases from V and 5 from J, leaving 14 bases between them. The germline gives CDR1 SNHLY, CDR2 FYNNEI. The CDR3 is CASSESPGDDEQYF. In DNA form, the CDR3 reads TGTGCCAGCAGTGAGTCCCCAGGGGATGACGAGCAGTACTTC.

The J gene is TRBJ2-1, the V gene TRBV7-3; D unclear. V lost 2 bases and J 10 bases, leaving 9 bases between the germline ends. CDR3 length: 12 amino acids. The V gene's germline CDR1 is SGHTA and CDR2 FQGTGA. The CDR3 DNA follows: TGTGCCAGCAGCTTAGAAGGTCGGGAGCAGTTCTTC. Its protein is CASSLEGREQFF.

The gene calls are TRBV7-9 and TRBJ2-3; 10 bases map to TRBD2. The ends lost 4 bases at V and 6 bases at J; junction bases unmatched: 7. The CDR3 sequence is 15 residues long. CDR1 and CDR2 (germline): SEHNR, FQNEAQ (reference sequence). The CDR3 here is CASSSTSGDGDTQYF. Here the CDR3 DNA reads TGTGCCAGCAGCTCCACTAGCGGGGATGGGGATACGCAGTATTTT.

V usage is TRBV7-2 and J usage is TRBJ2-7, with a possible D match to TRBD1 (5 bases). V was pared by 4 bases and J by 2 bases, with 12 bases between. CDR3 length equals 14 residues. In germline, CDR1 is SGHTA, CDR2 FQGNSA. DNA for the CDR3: TGTGCCAGCAGCTCAATGACAGCTACCTACGAGCAGTACTTC. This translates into CASSSMTATYEQYF.

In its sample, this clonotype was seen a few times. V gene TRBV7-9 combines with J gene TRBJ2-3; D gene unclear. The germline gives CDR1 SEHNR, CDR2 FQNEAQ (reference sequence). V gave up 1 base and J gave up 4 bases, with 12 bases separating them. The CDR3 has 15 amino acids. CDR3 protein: CASSLEQRRADTQYF. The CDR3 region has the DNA TGTGCCAGCAGCTTAGAACAGAGACGGGCAGATACGCAGTATTTT.

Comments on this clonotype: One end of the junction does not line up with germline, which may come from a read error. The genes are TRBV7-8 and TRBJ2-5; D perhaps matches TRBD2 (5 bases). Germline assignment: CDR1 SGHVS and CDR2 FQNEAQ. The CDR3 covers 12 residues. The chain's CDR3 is CASSFSGSHVTF. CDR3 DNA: TGTGCCAGCAGTTTTTCGGGATCCCATGTTACCTTC. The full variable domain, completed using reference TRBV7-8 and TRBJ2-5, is GAGVSQSPRYKVAKRGQDVALRCDPISGHVSLFWYQQALGQGPEFLTYFQNEAQLDKSGLPSDRFFAERPEGSVSTLKIQRTQQEDSAVYLCASSFSGSHVTFGPGTRLLVL.

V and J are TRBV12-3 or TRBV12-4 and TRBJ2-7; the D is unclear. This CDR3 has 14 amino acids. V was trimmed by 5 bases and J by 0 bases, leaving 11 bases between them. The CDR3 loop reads CASSLNPSSYEQYF. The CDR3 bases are TGTGCCAGCAGTCTGAACCCCAGCTCCTACGAGCAGTACTTC.

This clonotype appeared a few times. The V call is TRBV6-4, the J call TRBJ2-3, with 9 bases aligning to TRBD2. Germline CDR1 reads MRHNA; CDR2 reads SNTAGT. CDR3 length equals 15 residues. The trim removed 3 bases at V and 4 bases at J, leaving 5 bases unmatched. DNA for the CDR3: TGTGCCAGCAGTGAGACAGCGGGGGGTTCAGATACGCAGTATTTT. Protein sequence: CASSETAGGSDTQYF.